This record concerns one T cell receptor (beta chain) sequence. This clone was found a few times. Its target antigen remains unknown. The sample holds no much larger clone one base away, and base qualities are not on file. This sample stems from a study of blood T cell repertoires in COVID-19 (dated by TCRdb to 2020 to 2021). With respect to the entire study: Samples covering the acute and convalescent phases of COVID-19 were provided by collaborators in the United States, Italy and Spain. The prospective study material was composed of cDNA or gDNA derived from T cells, B-cell-depleted T cells, or PBMCs. Deeply sampled blood TCRbeta repertoires from subjects exposed to, actively infected with, or recovered from COVID-19 were included in the dataset. The repertoires were released in a freely available public database meant as a resource for research on the immune response to SARS-CoV-2. The samples were drawn from the first 160 participants of the ongoing ImmuneRACE study and from some 1,300 subjects provided by 6 global collaborators. The sample metadata nearly always contained a de-identified subject ID, COVID-19 status, age in years and sex. Where HLA class I and class II types were available, the types were taken from metadata supplied by the sample provider, not from assay-based typing. Results and caveats for the whole study, not just this receptor: The amount of clinical and demographic metadata varied by source and participant and was provided uncurated.

At one collaborating source in Seattle, patients were enrolled during active infection and were followed longitudinally through the course of disease. Collaborating institutions collected whole blood in K2EDTA tubes following their own protocols. For TCRbeta analysis, collaborators shipped samples as frozen whole blood, isolated PBMCs, or DNA extracted from either of those sample types. TCRbeta CDR3 regions were amplified from genomic DNA by means of the immunoSEQ Assay, a bias-controlled multiplex PCR. The authors processed their data as follows. Within the assay, amplification of reference gene primers was used to estimate how many nucleated cells each sample contained. To quantify the absolute abundance of each unique TCRbeta CDR3 rearrangement, sequence reads were collapsed and filtered. For each sample, productive Simpson clonality was calculated as the square root of Simpson's diversity index across productive rearrangements. The table comes from immuneACCESS by way of TCRdb, which keeps in-frame sequences with V and J called. Part of the clones is missing from these tables; in studies checked, under half for an unresolved V gene and the rest for unknown reasons. V, J and clone size are those of that table, while D and trimming were read from the DNA. This sample gives 400,000 or so clones in total; 70% to 90% of them show up just once. The ten largest clones represent roughly 0.84% of the sample.

The CDR1 and CDR2 encoded by the germline V gene (reference sequence) are LNHDA and SQIVND. V loses 5 bases at its end and J loses 8 bases; junction bases beyond the gene matches: 12. CDR3 length: 15 amino acids, cysteine to phenylalanine. The only DNA kept is the CDR3, 45 bases in frame from the first base. The source is a man between 18 and 29 years old with COVID-19, enrolled during active disease. Sequencing was done on a sample of peripheral blood. The chain is assembled from TRBV19 and TRBJ2-1, with 7 middle bases fitting TRBD2. The CDR3 protein is CASSLLAAAAHEQFF. The base sequence is TGTGCCAGTAGTCTGCTAGCGGCCGCGGCCCATGAGCAGTTCTTC.